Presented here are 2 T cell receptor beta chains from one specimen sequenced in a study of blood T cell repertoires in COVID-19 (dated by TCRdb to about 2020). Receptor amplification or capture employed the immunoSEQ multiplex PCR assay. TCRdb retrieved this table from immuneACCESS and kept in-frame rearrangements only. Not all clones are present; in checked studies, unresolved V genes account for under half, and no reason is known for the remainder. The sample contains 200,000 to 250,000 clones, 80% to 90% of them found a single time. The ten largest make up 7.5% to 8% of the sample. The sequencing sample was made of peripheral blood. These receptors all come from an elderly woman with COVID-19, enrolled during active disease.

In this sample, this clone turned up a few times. The CDR3 coding sequence is TGTGCCTGGCTAGGACTGACAGGGTGGAATTCACCCCTCCACTTT. Its translation is CAWLGLTGWNSPLHF. The V gene is TRBV30, the J gene TRBJ1-6, with 7 nucleotides matching TRBD1. The ends lost 5 bases at V and 7 bases at J; junction bases unmatched: 11. The length of the CDR3 is 15 residues. CDR1 is GTSNPN and CDR2 is SVGIG in the germline V gene (reference sequence).

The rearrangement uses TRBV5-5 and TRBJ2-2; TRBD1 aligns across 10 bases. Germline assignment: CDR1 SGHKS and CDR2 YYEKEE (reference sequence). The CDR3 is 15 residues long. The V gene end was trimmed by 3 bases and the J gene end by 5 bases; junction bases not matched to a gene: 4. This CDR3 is CASSYRTGGTGELFF. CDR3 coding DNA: TGTGCCAGCAGCTACCGGACAGGGGGGACCGGGGAGCTGTTTTTT. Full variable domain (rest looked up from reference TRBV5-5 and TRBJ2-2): DAGVTQSPTHLIKTRGQQVTLRCSPISGHKSVSWYQQVLGQGPQFIFQYYEKEERGRGNFPDRFSARQFPNYSSELNVNALLLGDSALYLCASSYRTGGTGELFFGEGSRLTVL.